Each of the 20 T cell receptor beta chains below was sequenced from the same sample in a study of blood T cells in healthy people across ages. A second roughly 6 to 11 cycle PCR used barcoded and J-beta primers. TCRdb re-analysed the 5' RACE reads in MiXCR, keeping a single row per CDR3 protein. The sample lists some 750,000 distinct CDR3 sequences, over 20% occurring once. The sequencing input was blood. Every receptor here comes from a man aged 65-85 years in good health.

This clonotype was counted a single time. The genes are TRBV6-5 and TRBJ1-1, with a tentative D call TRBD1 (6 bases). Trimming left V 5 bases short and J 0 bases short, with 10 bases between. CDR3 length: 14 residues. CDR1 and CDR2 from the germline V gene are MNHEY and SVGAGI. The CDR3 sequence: CASSRQDMNTEAFF. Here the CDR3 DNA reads TGTGCCAGCAGTCGACAGGACATGAACACTGAAGCTTTCTTT.

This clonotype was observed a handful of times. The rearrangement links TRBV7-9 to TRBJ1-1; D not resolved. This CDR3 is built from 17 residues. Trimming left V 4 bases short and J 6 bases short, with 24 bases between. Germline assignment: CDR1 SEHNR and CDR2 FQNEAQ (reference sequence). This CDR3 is CASSSPPGRPKLPEAFF. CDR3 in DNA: TGTGCCAGCAGCTCACCCCCGGGCAGGCCCAAGCTACCTGAAGCTTTCTTT.

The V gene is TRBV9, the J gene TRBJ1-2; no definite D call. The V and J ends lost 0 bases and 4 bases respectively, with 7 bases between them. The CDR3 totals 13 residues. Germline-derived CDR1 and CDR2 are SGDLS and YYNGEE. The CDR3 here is CASSVEGAYGYTF. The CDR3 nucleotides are TGTGCCAGCAGCGTAGAGGGAGCCTATGGCTACACCTTC.

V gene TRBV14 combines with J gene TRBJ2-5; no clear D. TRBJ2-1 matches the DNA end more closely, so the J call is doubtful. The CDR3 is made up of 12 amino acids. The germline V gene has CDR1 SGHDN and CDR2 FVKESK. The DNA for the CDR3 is TGTGCCAGCAGCCAACTGTCCAATGAGCAGTTCTTC. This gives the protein CASSQLSNEQFF.

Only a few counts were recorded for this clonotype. The CDR3 spells CASRITGGTEAFF. In nucleotides, the CDR3 is TGTGCCAGCCGCATTACAGGGGGCACTGAAGCTTTCTTT. The chain combines TRBV6-1 with TRBJ1-1; 8 bases line up with TRBD1. Trimming removed 8 bases from V and 4 bases from J; junction bases left unmatched: 6. The CDR3 extends over 13 amino acids. Germline V gene data show CDR1 as MNHNS and CDR2 as SASEGT.

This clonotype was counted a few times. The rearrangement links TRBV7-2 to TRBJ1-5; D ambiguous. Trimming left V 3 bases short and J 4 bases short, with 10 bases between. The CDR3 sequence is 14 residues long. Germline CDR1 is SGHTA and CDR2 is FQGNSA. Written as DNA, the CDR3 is TGTGCCAGCAGCTTGTTTGGAGGGAATCAGCCCCAGCATTTT. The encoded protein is CASSLFGGNQPQHF.

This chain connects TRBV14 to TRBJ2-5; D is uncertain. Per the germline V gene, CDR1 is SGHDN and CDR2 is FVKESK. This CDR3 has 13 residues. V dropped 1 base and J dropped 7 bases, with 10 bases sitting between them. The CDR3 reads CASSQVGTGTQYF. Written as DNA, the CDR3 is TGTGCCAGCAGCCAAGTAGGAACGGGGACCCAGTACTTC.

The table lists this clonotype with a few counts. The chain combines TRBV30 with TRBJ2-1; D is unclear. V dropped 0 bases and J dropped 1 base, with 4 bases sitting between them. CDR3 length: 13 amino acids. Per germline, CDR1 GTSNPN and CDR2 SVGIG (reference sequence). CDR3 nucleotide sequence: TGTGCCTGGAGTGTATGGTCCTACAATGAGCAGTTCTTC. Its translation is CAWSVWSYNEQFF.

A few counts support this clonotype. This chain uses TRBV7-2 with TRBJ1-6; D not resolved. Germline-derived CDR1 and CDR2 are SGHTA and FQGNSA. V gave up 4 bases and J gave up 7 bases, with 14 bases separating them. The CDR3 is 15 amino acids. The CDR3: CASSSTAERNSPLHF. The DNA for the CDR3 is TGTGCCAGCAGCTCTACGGCGGAGAGGAATTCACCCCTCCACTTT.

The CDR3 sequence: CATDRGLSFGGYTF. CDR3 DNA sequence: TGTGCCACCGACAGGGGGCTATCTTTTGGGGGCTACACCTTC. The genes are TRBV28 and TRBJ1-2, with 10 bases that match TRBD1. The junction had 13 bases not matched to a gene; V was cut back by 10 bases and J by 8 bases. This CDR3 comprises 14 residues. Germline V gene sequence: CDR1 MDHEN, CDR2 SYDVKM.

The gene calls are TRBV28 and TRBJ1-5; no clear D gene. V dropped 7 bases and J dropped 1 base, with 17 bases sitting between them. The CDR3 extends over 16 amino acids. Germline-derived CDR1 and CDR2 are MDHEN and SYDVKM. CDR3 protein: CASTEEGGGSNQPQHF. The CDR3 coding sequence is TGTGCCAGCACCGAAGAAGGTGGCGGAAGCAATCAGCCCCAGCATTTT.

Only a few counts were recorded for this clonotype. Here the CDR3 DNA reads TGCGCCAGCAGTCCTGTACTGGGACAACAAGAGACCCAGTACTTC. Its translation is CASSPVLGQQETQYF. This sequence joins TRBV5-1 and TRBJ2-5, with a possible D match to TRBD1 (6 bases). The germline gives CDR1 SGHRS, CDR2 YFSETQ. Trimming pared 5 bases from V and 2 bases from J, leaving 16 bases between. The CDR3 is made up of 15 amino acids.

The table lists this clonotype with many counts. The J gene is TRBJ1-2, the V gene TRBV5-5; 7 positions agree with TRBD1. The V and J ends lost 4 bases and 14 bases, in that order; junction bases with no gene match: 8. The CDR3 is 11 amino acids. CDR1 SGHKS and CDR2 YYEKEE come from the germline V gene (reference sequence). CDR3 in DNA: TGTGCCAGCAGCCTGGACAGGAATGGGACCTTC. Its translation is CASSLDRNGTF.

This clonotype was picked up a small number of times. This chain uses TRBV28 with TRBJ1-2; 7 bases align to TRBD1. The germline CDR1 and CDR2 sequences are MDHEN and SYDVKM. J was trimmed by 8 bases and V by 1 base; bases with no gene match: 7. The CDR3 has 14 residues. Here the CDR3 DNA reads TGTGCCAGCAGTTTATCGACTCAGGGGGGAGGCTACACCTTC. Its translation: CASSLSTQGGGYTF.

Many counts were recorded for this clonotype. The CDR3 nucleotides read TGTGCCAGCACGGCGGGGGTAAGGAACACTGAAGCTTTCTTT. Amino acid sequence: CASTAGVRNTEAFF. The chain uses TRBV14 and TRBJ1-1, with a possible D match to TRBD1 (5 bases). Germline-derived CDR1 and CDR2 are SGHDN and FVKESK. This CDR3 contains 14 residues. Trimming shortened V by 7 bases and J by 1 base, and 13 bases separated the two germline ends.

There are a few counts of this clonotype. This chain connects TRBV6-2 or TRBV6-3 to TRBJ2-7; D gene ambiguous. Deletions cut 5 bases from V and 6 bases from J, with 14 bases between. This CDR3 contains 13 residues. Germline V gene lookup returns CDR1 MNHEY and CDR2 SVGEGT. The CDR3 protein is CASSPLGAVEQYV. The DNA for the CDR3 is TGTGCCAGCAGTCCCCTAGGTGCCGTCGAGCAGTACGTC.

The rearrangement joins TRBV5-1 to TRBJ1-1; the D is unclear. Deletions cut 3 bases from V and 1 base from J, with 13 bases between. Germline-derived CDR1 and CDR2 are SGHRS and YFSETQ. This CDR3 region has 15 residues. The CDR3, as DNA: TGCGCCAGCAGCTCTAAACCCCACCAGAACACTGAAGCTTTCTTT. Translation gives CASSSKPHQNTEAFF.

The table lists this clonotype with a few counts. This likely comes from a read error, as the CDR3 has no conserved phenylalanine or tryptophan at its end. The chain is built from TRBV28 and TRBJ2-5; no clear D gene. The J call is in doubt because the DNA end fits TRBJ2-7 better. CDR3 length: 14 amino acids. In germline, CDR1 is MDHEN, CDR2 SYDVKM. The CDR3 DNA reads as TGTGCCAGCAGTTCACCGTCAACCTCCTACGAGCAGTACCTC. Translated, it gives CASSSPSTSYEQYL.

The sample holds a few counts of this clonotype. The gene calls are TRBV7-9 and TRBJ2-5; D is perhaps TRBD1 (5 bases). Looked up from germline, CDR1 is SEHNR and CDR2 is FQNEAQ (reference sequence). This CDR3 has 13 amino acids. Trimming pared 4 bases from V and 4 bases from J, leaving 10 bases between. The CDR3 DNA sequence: TGTGCCAGCAGCTCCCAGGGTAGAGAGACCCAGTACTTC. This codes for CASSSQGRETQYF.

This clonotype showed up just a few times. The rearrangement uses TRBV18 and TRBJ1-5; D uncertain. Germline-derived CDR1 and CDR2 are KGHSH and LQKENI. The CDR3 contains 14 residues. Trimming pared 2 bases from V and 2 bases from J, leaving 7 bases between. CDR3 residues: CASSPDTGNQPQHF. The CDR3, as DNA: TGTGCCAGCTCACCAGACACAGGCAATCAGCCCCAGCATTTT.